This TCR beta chain was identified in a study of vaccination and CD4 T cells after COVID-19. Concerning this clonotype: The antigen is unknown.

The V gene's germline CDR1 is MNHEY and CDR2 SVGEGT. With 0 bases removed from V and 6 bases from J, the gap between germline ends came to 11 bases. This CDR3 has 14 residues. The Oncomine TCR Beta short-read assay sequenced DNA from cultured CD4+ T cells. TCRdb fed the PCR reads into MiXCR, producing one record per CDR3 protein. Of fewer than 15,000 distinct CDR3 sequences listed, approximately 55% are singletons. The sample's treatment: approximately 9-day PBMC culture with coronavirus spike peptide pools or control peptides (ViraFEST assay). The sequencing used CD4+ T cells from blood, cultured in vitro, collected before SARS-CoV-2 vaccination. The TCR sequence derives from a human donor who had recovered from COVID-19. V is TRBV6-2 or TRBV6-3 and J is TRBJ1-2, with TRBD1 as a possible D gene (6 bases). The CDR3 protein is CASSYSKGGDGYTF. CDR3 nucleotide sequence: TGTGCCAGCAGTTACTCGAAGGGGGGGGATGGCTACACCTTC.